The rows below give T cell receptor beta chains drawn from one sample of a study of shared clonotypes between healthy human individuals. The method was immunoSEQ multiplex PCR; TCRdb's version includes in-frame clones alone and lacks a portion of them. The profile shows 600,000 to 750,000 clones, about 90% of them singletons. The source material was memory CD8+ T cells from PBMCs. Receptors originate from a man aged 18 to 30 in good health. Some clones in this sample may be carry-over from other donors' samples. CDR3s include the opening cysteine and the closing phenylalanine or tryptophan. The D gene is left open where the match is weak. Size is omitted from some rows. Given values are once, few, many or a class for expanded clones.

d_gene: NA
abundance: NA
v_gene: TRBV4-1
len: 17
j_gene: TRBJ2-7
CDR3nt: TGCGCCAGCAGCCAAGGGTGGACAGTAAATATGCTGTACGAGCAGTACTTC
CDR3aa: CASSQGWTVNMLYEQYF

d_gene: NA
abundance: once
v_gene: TRBV4-1
len: 17
j_gene: TRBJ1-5
CDR3nt: TGCGCCAGCAGCCAAAAAGAGGCCAGGGCGAGCAATCAGCCCCAGCATTTT
CDR3aa: CASSQKEARASNQPQHF

d_gene: NA
abundance: NA
v_gene: TRBV7-3
len: 17
j_gene: TRBJ1-5
CDR3nt: TGTGCCAGCAGCCAGAAACGGCTCCAACGAACCGATCAGCCCCAGCATTTT
CDR3aa: CASSQKRLQRTDQPQHF

d_gene: NA
abundance: NA
v_gene: TRBV14
len: 12
j_gene: TRBJ1-1
CDR3nt: TGTGCCAGCAGCCCTTACAGGGCTAGGGCTTTCTTT
CDR3aa: CASSPYRARAFF

d_gene: TRBD1
abundance: NA
v_gene: TRBV9
len: 15
j_gene: TRBJ1-4
CDR3nt: TGTGCCAGCAGCCTAGCCGGGACAGGCCGTGAAAAACTGTTTTTT
CDR3aa: CASSLAGTGREKLFF

d_gene: NA
abundance: NA
v_gene: TRBV15
len: 17
j_gene: TRBJ2-5
CDR3nt: TGTGCCACCAGCAGAGAGAGGGCGCGGGCCGCAGGAGAGACCCAGTACTTC
CDR3aa: CATSRERARAAGETQYF

d_gene: NA
abundance: NA
v_gene: TRBV6-4
len: 15
j_gene: TRBJ1-5
CDR3nt: TGTGCCAGCAGTGGCCCCCGGGACCGAGATCAGCCCCAGCATTTT
CDR3aa: CASSGPRDRDQPQHF

d_gene: NA
abundance: NA
v_gene: TRBV7-2
len: 12
j_gene: TRBJ2-7
CDR3nt: TGTGCCAGCAGCTTAGTAATTAACGAGCAGTACTTC
CDR3aa: CASSLVINEQYF

d_gene: NA
abundance: once
v_gene: TRBV7-3
len: 16
j_gene: TRBJ1-6
CDR3nt: TGTGCCAGCAGCTTAAAACCAAGCTCCTATAATTCACCCCTCCACTTT
CDR3aa: CASSLKPSSYNSPLHF

d_gene: NA
abundance: NA
v_gene: TRBV27
len: 13
j_gene: TRBJ1-2
CDR3nt: TGTGCCAGCAGCTGGGGGAGGAACTATGGCTACACCTTC
CDR3aa: CASSWGRNYGYTF

d_gene: TRBD1
abundance: once
v_gene: TRBV27
len: 14
j_gene: TRBJ1-1
CDR3nt: TGTGCCAGCAGTTTGGCAGGGGGCCTCACTGAAGCTTTCTTT
CDR3aa: CASSLAGGLTEAFF

d_gene: TRBD1
abundance: once
v_gene: TRBV5-5
len: 16
j_gene: TRBJ2-7
CDR3nt: TGTGCCAGCAGCGGATGGGACAGAGTATACTCCTACGAGCAGTACTTC
CDR3aa: CASSGWDRVYSYEQYF

d_gene: NA
abundance: NA
v_gene: TRBV6-5
len: 12
j_gene: TRBJ2-7
CDR3nt: TGTGCTAATCGGTGTACCCACAACGAGCAGTACTTC
CDR3aa: CANRCTHNEQYF

d_gene: NA
abundance: NA
v_gene: TRBV9
len: 14
j_gene: TRBJ1-2
CDR3nt: TGTGCCAGCAGCCCCGGGGGGGGGACACACGGCTACACCTTC
CDR3aa: CASSPGGGTHGYTF

d_gene: NA
abundance: NA
v_gene: TRBV7-9
len: 15
j_gene: TRBJ2-7
CDR3nt: TGTGCCAGCAGCTTATCACACCGACAGTCCTACGAGCAGTACTTC
CDR3aa: CASSLSHRQSYEQYF

d_gene: NA
abundance: NA
v_gene: TRBV7-8
len: 14
j_gene: TRBJ2-6
CDR3nt: TGTGCCAGCAGCGCGGGACCTGGGGCCAACGTCCTGACTTTC
CDR3aa: CASSAGPGANVLTF

d_gene: NA
abundance: NA
v_gene: TRBV6-1
len: 16
j_gene: TRBJ1-1
CDR3nt: TGTGCCAGCAGTGGACAGGATTTCTATATGAACACTGAAGCTTTCTTT
CDR3aa: CASSGQDFYMNTEAFF

d_gene: NA
abundance: NA
v_gene: TRBV10-1
len: 15
j_gene: TRBJ2-5
CDR3nt: TGCGCCAGCAGTGGACCAGGGGGGGAAAGAGAGACCCAGTACTTC
CDR3aa: CASSGPGGERETQYF

d_gene: NA
abundance: NA
v_gene: TRBV28
len: 13
j_gene: TRBJ2-7
CDR3nt: TGTGCCAGCAGTTTCCGCAGGCTATACGAGCAGTACTTC
CDR3aa: CASSFRRLYEQYF

d_gene: TRBD2
abundance: NA
v_gene: TRBV15
len: 16
j_gene: TRBJ2-1
CDR3nt: TGTGCCACCAGCAGCCAGTTAGCGGGAATGGGCTATGAGCAGTTCTTC
CDR3aa: CATSSQLAGMGYEQFF

d_gene: NA
abundance: NA
v_gene: TRBV7-9
len: 13
j_gene: TRBJ1-5
CDR3nt: TGTGCCAGCAGCTTAAAGGACTACCAGCCCCAGCATTTT
CDR3aa: CASSLKDYQPQHF

d_gene: NA
abundance: NA
v_gene: TRBV7-9
len: 14
j_gene: TRBJ2-7
CDR3nt: TGTGCCAGCAGCTTGGTTACTACCCCGGACGAGCAGTACTTC
CDR3aa: CASSLVTTPDEQYF

d_gene: NA
abundance: once
v_gene: TRBV27
len: 13
j_gene: TRBJ1-1
CDR3nt: TGTGCCAGCAGTTCATTCAATGAGGGTGAAGCTTTCTTT
CDR3aa: CASSSFNEGEAFF

d_gene: TRBD2
abundance: NA
v_gene: TRBV5-5
len: 17
j_gene: TRBJ2-1
CDR3nt: TGTGCCAGCAGCTCGCCGGGGGGGACTAGCCCCCGCAATGAGCAGTTCTTC
CDR3aa: CASSSPGGTSPRNEQFF

d_gene: NA
abundance: NA
v_gene: TRBV28
len: 16
j_gene: TRBJ2-2
CDR3nt: TGTGCCAGCAGTTTATATCGAGGGGGGAACACCGGGGAGCTGTTTTTT
CDR3aa: CASSLYRGGNTGELFF

d_gene: TRBD1
abundance: NA
v_gene: TRBV19
len: 13
j_gene: TRBJ1-1
CDR3nt: TGTGCCAGTAGTATAGGACAGGGGTCTGAAGCTTTCTTT
CDR3aa: CASSIGQGSEAFF

d_gene: NA
abundance: NA
v_gene: TRBV9
len: 14
j_gene: TRBJ2-2
CDR3nt: TGTGCCAGCAGCGTCGGGTTCCAAGCCGGGGAGCTGTTTTTT
CDR3aa: CASSVGFQAGELFF

d_gene: NA
abundance: once
v_gene: TRBV5-1
len: 12
j_gene: TRBJ2-7
CDR3nt: TGCGCCAGCAGCTTTGACAGCTACGAGCAGTACTTC
CDR3aa: CASSFDSYEQYF

d_gene: NA
abundance: NA
v_gene: TRBV27
len: 15
j_gene: TRBJ2-7
CDR3nt: TGTGCCAGCAGTTTAGGGCTAGCAAGAGCCTACGAGCAGTACTTC
CDR3aa: CASSLGLARAYEQYF

d_gene: TRBD2
abundance: NA
v_gene: TRBV11-2
len: 15
j_gene: TRBJ2-3
CDR3nt: TGTGCCAGCAGCTTAGAACTAGCGGTCACAGATACGCAGTATTTT
CDR3aa: CASSLELAVTDTQYF

d_gene: NA
abundance: few
v_gene: TRBV15
len: 14
j_gene: TRBJ1-2
CDR3nt: TGTGCCACCAGCAGAGAGGAGAGTAACTATGGCTACACCTTC
CDR3aa: CATSREESNYGYTF

d_gene: NA
abundance: NA
v_gene: TRBV11-2
len: 12
j_gene: TRBJ2-7
CDR3nt: TGTGCCAGCAGCGGATGGGACTACGAGCAGTACTTC
CDR3aa: CASSGWDYEQYF

d_gene: TRBD2
abundance: NA
v_gene: TRBV30
len: 12
j_gene: TRBJ2-5
CDR3nt: TGTGCCTGGACCGGGTCCGCGGGGGAGCAGTACTTC
CDR3aa: CAWTGSAGEQYF

d_gene: NA
abundance: NA
v_gene: TRBV5-4
len: 14
j_gene: TRBJ2-6
CDR3nt: TGTGCCAGCAGCACCCGGGGCCCCGTCGACGTCCTGACTTTC
CDR3aa: CASSTRGPVDVLTF

d_gene: NA
abundance: NA
v_gene: TRBV27
len: 13
j_gene: TRBJ2-1
CDR3nt: TGTGCCAGCAGTTCGGGCCACGTCGCGGAGCAGTTCTTC
CDR3aa: CASSSGHVAEQFF

d_gene: NA
abundance: NA
v_gene: TRBV7-2
len: 15
j_gene: TRBJ2-7
CDR3nt: TGTGCCAGCAGCTCGCTCAGTGGCAGACTTTACGAGCAGTACTTC
CDR3aa: CASSSLSGRLYEQYF

d_gene: NA
abundance: NA
v_gene: TRBV9
len: 14
j_gene: TRBJ2-7
CDR3nt: TGTGCCAGCAGCGAGGGACTGAGCTCCTACGAGCAGTACTTC
CDR3aa: CASSEGLSSYEQYF

d_gene: NA
abundance: NA
v_gene: TRBV28
len: 15
j_gene: TRBJ2-7
CDR3nt: TGTGCCAGCAGTTTTCTTCGAGGATTGCACTACGAGCAGTACTTC
CDR3aa: CASSFLRGLHYEQYF

d_gene: NA
abundance: NA
v_gene: TRBV7-9
len: 13
j_gene: TRBJ2-1
CDR3nt: TGTGCCAGCAGCAGGACAGAGTGGCGTGAGCAGTTCTTC
CDR3aa: CASSRTEWREQFF

d_gene: NA
abundance: NA
v_gene: TRBV29-1
len: 12
j_gene: TRBJ2-7
CDR3nt: TGCAGCGTTTGGGGGCCCCACTACGAGCAGTACTTC
CDR3aa: CSVWGPHYEQYF

d_gene: NA
abundance: few
v_gene: TRBV25-1
len: 11
j_gene: TRBJ1-3
CDR3nt: TGTGCCAGCAGTCCCGGAAACACCATATATTTT
CDR3aa: CASSPGNTIYF

d_gene: NA
abundance: NA
v_gene: TRBV4-1
len: 12
j_gene: TRBJ1-1
CDR3nt: TGCGCCAGCCGGAGGGGGAACACTGAAGCTTTCTTT
CDR3aa: CASRRGNTEAFF